This TCR beta chain was observed in a study of cytomegalovirus exposure and HLA in healthy donors. The wider study: A prior study identified 120 million or so unique TCR beta sequences from some 200 million T cells.

Germline lookup yields CDR1 LGHNA and CDR2 YSLEER. V was shortened by 0 bases and J by 0 bases, with 9 bases between the two germline ends. The CDR3 length is 17 residues. A word on this clone: Antigen specificity is unknown.

A multiplex PCR was run with 60 Vbeta primers and 13 Jbeta primers. Under the authors' procedure: Unique TCR beta chains totaled some 81 million in a later count, with roughly 10 million of them shared. The repertoire was sequenced with immunoSEQ multiplex PCR; TCRdb's copy has only in-frame clones and lacks some. V, J and clone size reflect that table, while D and trimming were determined from the DNA. This sample has fewer than 200,000 clones, with roughly 80% found just once. Study-wide findings and caveats: As confirmed in vitro, three CMV-associated chains were specific for CMV antigens. Most subjects had HLA-A and HLA-B alleles reportedly predicted accurately by TCR beta sequences.

This chain links TRBV4-3 with TRBJ2-6; D is ambiguous. This sequence originates from a woman aged 45-65 years in good health and CMV-seronegative. Input material: PBMCs. CDR3 amino acids: CASSQDLDSSGANVLTF. In nucleotides, the CDR3 is TGCGCCAGCAGCCAAGATCTAGATAGCTCTGGGGCCAACGTCCTGACTTTC.